This is a list of T cell receptor beta chains from one sample in a study of T-cell reconstitution after alpha-beta-depleted transplantation in children. From the PCR reads, TCRdb called clonotypes with MiXCR, one entry per CDR3 protein. The table has fewer than 500,000 distinct CDR3 sequences, about 40% seen once; the top ten hold 27%. The sequenced sample was PBMCs, obtained before TCRalphabeta/CD19-depleted stem cell transplant. Every receptor here comes from a girl under 10 years old with aplastic anemia, due to receive a stem cell transplant. Each CDR3 is given without its conserved first and last residue. Each record gives: CDR3 length, J gene, V gene, CDR3 protein.

>14|TRBJ2-1|TRBV6-4
ASSHQLAGGLNEQF
>12|TRBJ2-4|TRBV10-2
ASSLTSPLNPQY
>12|TRBJ1-2|TRBV9
ASSSLPGGAGYT
>13|TRBJ1-4|TRBV20-1
SATFRNGGLGKLF
>12|TRBJ2-7|TRBV7-6
ASSPGTGRDEQY
>11|TRBJ2-7|TRBV12-3/TRBV12-4
ASSFLGGHEQY
>16|TRBJ2-4|TRBV24-1
ATSDSSGRAGAKNIQY
>11|TRBJ1-5|TRBV29-1
SVDTGANQPQH
>11|TRBJ2-1|TRBV20-1
SAPAPWDNEQF
>13|TRBJ2-5|TRBV28
ASSGASGGSETQY
>13|TRBJ2-6|TRBV5-1
ASSLLWGGANVLT
>9|TRBJ2-7|TRBV29-1
SVAWSYEQY
>12|TRBJ1-2|TRBV28
ASSLSNRVYGYT
>13|TRBJ1-3|TRBV5-1
ASSITGAGGNTIY
>12|TRBJ2-3|TRBV20-1
SARGDRYTDTQY
>14|TRBJ2-5|TRBV5-4
ASSPGGGTGIETQY
>15|TRBJ1-1|TRBV5-1
ASSGRTTGGMNTEAF
>15|TRBJ2-7|TRBV20-1
SARDGLAGGPSYEQY
>13|TRBJ2-2|TRBV6-1
ASRFSGANTGELF
>13|TRBJ2-6|TRBV19
ASSIKTAGANVLT
>10|TRBJ2-7|TRBV20-1
SAYSTSYEQY
>13|TRBJ1-4|TRBV7-9
ASSSGRTENEKLF
>11|TRBJ2-1|TRBV12-3/TRBV12-4
ASSFWPSPEQF
>11|TRBJ2-7|TRBV5-1
ASSRGKTYEQY
>13|TRBJ1-5|TRBV7-2
ASSLGYRGVQPQH
>11|TRBJ2-5|TRBV12-3/TRBV12-4
ASSLEGWDDQY
>11|TRBJ1-1|TRBV28
ASSLGGPPEAF
>15|TRBJ2-3|TRBV7-2
ASSPSWTSGMLWTQY
>14|TRBJ2-3|TRBV5-6
ASSFWTSGRRDTQY
>12|TRBJ2-1|TRBV25-1
ASSEYTMYNEQF
>11|TRBJ2-7|TRBV14
ASSQLGSYEQY
>12|TRBJ1-1|TRBV6-2/TRBV6-3
ASSYGRGYTEAF
>10|TRBJ2-7|TRBV28
ATAGTEGKQY
>12|TRBJ2-3|TRBV20-1
SAPTRRATDTQY
>12|TRBJ2-5|TRBV20-1
SAQYSGRGETQY
>11|TRBJ1-4|TRBV7-9
ASSLVGAEKLF
>13|TRBJ2-7|TRBV20-1
SARPPGTGAYEQY
>11|TRBJ1-2|TRBV20-1
SARTGFNYGYT
>11|TRBJ2-7|TRBV6-1
ASSPDGAYEQY
>15|TRBJ2-3|TRBV5-1
ASSLFGTGPRIDTQY
>13|TRBJ2-5|TRBV4-1
ASSQIGQGEETQY
>10|TRBJ2-1|TRBV20-1
SARDLRREQF
>12|TRBJ2-5|TRBV12-3/TRBV12-4
ASSWTGGQETQY
>11|TRBJ2-7|TRBV29-1
SVLGAVTYEQY
>13|TRBJ2-3|TRBV5-1
ASSYYRGNTDTQY
>14|TRBJ2-7|TRBV14
ASSQGQTKPPWEQY
>16|TRBJ2-3|TRBV12-3/TRBV12-4
ASSFSTGAPPRGDTQY
>10|TRBJ2-7|TRBV11-2
ASSGAGVEQY
>10|TRBJ2-7|TRBV5-6
ASSALENEQY
>11|TRBJ2-1|TRBV10-3
AISETAPPEQF
>11|TRBJ2-1|TRBV20-1
SARATGYNEQF
>10|TRBJ2-2|TRBV7-2
ASSLDIGELF
>9|TRBJ2-7|TRBV20-1
SVSRGGEQY